This T cell receptor beta chain was identified during a study of T-cell memory formation after mild COVID-19. Study observations and caveats: Balance between CD4 and CD8 was seen in clones contracting day 15 to 85, and a CD4+ lean was seen in later expanders. Pre-infection memory carried some responding clones, suggesting that cross-reactive memory joined. The main location of contracting CD4+ clones was CM and EM, and that of contracting CD8+ clones was EMRA.

UMIs and sample barcodes were carried by the TCR alpha and TCR beta cDNA libraries that 5'RACE produced using constant-segment primers. TCRdb fed the 5' RACE reads into MiXCR, producing one record per CDR3 protein. The data hold about 430,000 distinct CDR3 sequences, with 20% to 30% observed a single time. This clonotype was counted a few times. The antigen is undetermined. This CDR3 region has 13 residues. The germline V and J ends were trimmed by 11 bases and 3 bases, with 17 bases remaining between them. The germline gives CDR1 LNHDA, CDR2 SQIVND (reference sequence). This clonotype originated in an adult woman who had mild COVID-19 (a few samples of this study predate the infection). Cell type and time point are not known. Sequenced material: PBMCs or a T cell subset sorted from them (not recorded which). V usage is TRBV19 and J usage is TRBJ2-7, with TRBD1 as a possible D gene (6 bases). As DNA, the CDR3 is TGTGCCTCTTCCCCGGGACATAACTACGAGCAGTACTTC. This codes for CASSPGHNYEQYF. Full variable domain (remainder filled in from reference TRBV19 and TRBJ2-7): DGGITQSPKYLFRKEGQNVTLSCEQNLNHDAMYWYRQDPGQGLRLIYYSQIVNDFQKGDIAEGYSVSREKKESFPLTVTSAQKNPTAFYLCASSPGHNYEQYFGPGTRLTVT.